The 20 T cell receptor beta chains below all came from one sample that was sequenced in a study of cytomegalovirus exposure and HLA in healthy donors. The PCR ran on 60 Vbeta and 13 Jbeta primers. TCRdb's table, derived via immunoSEQ multiplex PCR, lists solely in-frame clones and lacks some. The sample lists 150,000 to 200,000 clones, 62% occurring once. The sequencing sample was made of PBMCs. These receptors all stem from a man aged 35-49 years in good health and CMV-seronegative.

The table lists this clone with a few counts. V and J are TRBV29-1 and TRBJ2-1; 9 bases agree with TRBD1. V lost 5 bases and J lost 7; bases outside the gene matches: 6. The CDR3 is 13 amino acids. CDR1 and CDR2 (germline): SQVTM, ANQGSEA. The CDR3 loop is CSVLQGAGNEQFF. CDR3 nucleotide sequence: TGCAGCGTTTTACAGGGGGCTGGGAATGAGCAGTTCTTC.

V usage is TRBV29-1 and J usage is TRBJ1-5; D not resolved. This CDR3 is 13 amino acids long. Germline loops: CDR1 SQVTM, CDR2 ANQGSEA. Trimming took 4 bases from V and 0 from J, leaving 7 bases between them. Here the CDR3 reads CSVAVNSNQPQHF. The CDR3 DNA is TGCAGCGTTGCCGTAAATAGCAATCAGCCCCAGCATTTT.

The V gene is TRBV5-6, the J gene TRBJ2-5; 7 bases align to TRBD1. Gene TRBJ2-7 matches the end of the DNA better, so the J call may be wrong. The germline gives CDR1 SGHDT, CDR2 YYEEEE. The CDR3 extends over 13 amino acids. The CDR3 nucleotides read TGTGCCAGCGCGCCGACAGGGTCCCACGAGCAGTACTTC. Amino acid sequence: CASAPTGSHEQYF.

The chain joins TRBV19 to TRBJ2-7; TRBD1 matches at 8 bases. The trim removed 6 bases at V and 0 bases at J, leaving 4 bases unmatched. Germline assignment: CDR1 LNHDA and CDR2 SQIVND (reference sequence). The CDR3 spans 14 residues. The CDR3, as DNA: TGTGCCAGTAGGGGACAGGCCAGCTCCTACGAGCAGTACTTC. It is translated as CASRGQASSYEQYF.

V is TRBV6-1 and J is TRBJ1-4, with D unclear. The CDR3 covers 13 residues. The germline V gene has CDR1 MNHNS and CDR2 SASEGT. V was cut by 2 bases and J by 7 bases, with 8 bases left in between. The CDR3, as DNA: TGTGCCAGCAGTGAAAATGCGTCTGAAAAACTGTTTTTT. This gives the protein CASSENASEKLFF.

This chain joins TRBV29-1 and TRBJ1-1; 7 bases line up with TRBD1. V trimming: 2 bases; J trimming: 4 bases; junction bases outside the gene matches: 7. CDR3 length equals 14 residues. The germline V gene has CDR1 SQVTM and CDR2 ANQGSEA. The CDR3 sequence is CSVEKRGRVTEAFF. CDR3 sequence (DNA): TGCAGCGTTGAAAAAAGGGGGCGAGTCACTGAAGCTTTCTTT.

The chain is built from TRBV7-9 and TRBJ1-1, with unresolved D. V was cut by 7 bases and J by 2 bases, with 11 bases left in between. Germline CDR1 and CDR2: SEHNR and FQNEAQ (reference sequence). The CDR3 runs to 13 residues. The CDR3 DNA is TGTGCCAGCACCCCTAGTGGAAACACTGAAGCTTTCTTT. This sequence encodes CASTPSGNTEAFF.

The V and J genes are TRBV15 and TRBJ1-5; weak D call: TRBD1 (6 bases). This CDR3 comprises 16 residues. With 3 bases removed from V and 3 bases from J, the gap between germline ends came to 15 bases. Per germline, CDR1 LNHNV and CDR2 YYDKDF (reference sequence). The CDR3 reads CATSRDKGENNQPQHF. The CDR3 region has the DNA TGTGCCACCAGCAGGGATAAGGGGGAGAACAATCAGCCCCAGCATTTT.

This clone was seen a single time. V gene TRBV7-2 combines with J gene TRBJ2-1, with D tentatively TRBD1 (5 bases). The CDR3 loop spans 15 amino acids. V lost 1 base and J lost 2, with 9 bases in between. Per germline, CDR1 SGHTA and CDR2 FQGNSA. In nucleotides, the CDR3 is TGTGCCAGCAGCTTAGAGCAGGGTCCCTACAATGAGCAGTTCTTC. This gives the protein CASSLEQGPYNEQFF.

This sequence joins TRBV5-1 and TRBJ1-2; D might be TRBD1 (6 bases). CDR3 length: 14 residues. The V end was cut by 3 bases, the J end by 3 bases, with 12 bases between. Germline CDR1 SGHRS, CDR2 YFSETQ. Here the CDR3 DNA reads TGCGCCAGCAGCTCTTCCGGGACATACTATGGCTACACCTTC. Protein sequence: CASSSSGTYYGYTF.

This clone was observed a few times. The rearrangement uses TRBV6-5 and TRBJ1-2; 7 bases are shared with TRBD1. Germline V CDR1 and CDR2: MNHEY, SVGAGI. The CDR3 is made up of 14 amino acids. The V and J ends lost 8 bases and 2 bases, in that order; junction bases with no gene match: 8. This chain's CDR3 is CASRRGQVNYGYTF. CDR3 sequence (DNA): TGTGCCAGCCGGAGGGGGCAAGTCAACTATGGCTACACCTTC.

This clone was detected only a few times. This chain links TRBV6-1 with TRBJ2-6; TRBD2 is a possible D gene (6 bases). V was shortened by 5 bases and J by 1 base, with 9 bases between the two germline ends. The germline CDR1 and CDR2 sequences are MNHNS and SASEGT. The CDR3 loop spans 15 amino acids. CDR3 loop: CASSPRESGANVLTF. The DNA for the CDR3 is TGTGCCAGCAGTCCTCGGGAGTCTGGGGCCAACGTCCTGACTTTC.

In nucleotides, the CDR3 is TGTGCCAGCAGCGGGAGAGACAGGGACAATGAGCAGTTCTTC. It yields the protein CASSGRDRDNEQFF. This chain connects TRBV5-4 to TRBJ2-1; TRBD1 agrees at 7 bases. Germline V lookup: CDR1 SGHNT, CDR2 YYREEE (reference sequence). Trimming cost V 4 bases and J 5 bases; bases outside gene matches: 6. The CDR3 is 14 residues long.

This chain uses TRBV6-6 with TRBJ1-1, with 8 nucleotides matching TRBD1. The CDR3 loop spans 15 amino acids. Germline assignment: CDR1 MNHNY and CDR2 SVGAGI (reference sequence). J gave up 3 bases and V 6 bases, and 9 bases lay outside the gene matches. As DNA, the CDR3 is TGTGCCAGCAGGGGCCAGGGGGCTGGGGACACTGAAGCTTTCTTT. Its translation is CASRGQGAGDTEAFF.

The J gene is TRBJ2-4, the V gene TRBV9; D not resolved. There are 15 residues in the CDR3. Trimming pared 4 bases from V and 3 bases from J, leaving 14 bases between. The germline CDR1 and CDR2 sequences are SGDLS and YYNGEE. The CDR3 DNA sequence: TGTGCCAGCAGCCCGAGTACCGGGTTCAAAAACATTCAGTACTTC. Residues: CASSPSTGFKNIQYF.

This clone was seen more than once but under ten times. This chain connects TRBV6-5 to TRBJ1-1, with 8 bases matching TRBD1. V trimming: 5 bases; J trimming: 0 bases; junction bases outside the gene matches: 5. The CDR3 runs to 15 residues. CDR1 and CDR2 (germline): MNHEY, SVGAGI. The CDR3, as DNA: TGTGCCAGCAGTGCCCAGGACAGGGTGAACACTGAAGCTTTCTTT. Translation gives CASSAQDRVNTEAFF.

This clone has only one observation. V and J are TRBV11-2 and TRBJ2-7, with 7 bases that match TRBD1. Germline V gene lookup returns CDR1 SGHAT and CDR2 FQNNGV. The V and J ends lost 5 bases and 3 bases, in that order; junction bases with no gene match: 10. The CDR3 extends over 15 amino acids. Written as DNA, the CDR3 is TGTGCCAGCAGCGACCCGGGACAGCTGGGCTACGAGCAGTACTTC. Encoded protein: CASSDPGQLGYEQYF.

The J gene is TRBJ2-7, the V gene TRBV11-2; 7 bases map to TRBD2. The CDR3 totals 16 residues. The V and J ends lost 0 bases and 0 bases, in that order; junction bases with no gene match: 5. CDR1 and CDR2 (germline): SGHAT, FQNNGV. For the CDR3, the DNA is TGTGCCAGCAGCTTAGATCACGGGGGGTTCTCCTACGAGCAGTACTTC. It encodes CASSLDHGGFSYEQYF.

The chain is built from TRBV7-8 and TRBJ1-1; D remains ambiguous. CDR3 length: 15 amino acids. V lost 1 base and J 2 bases, leaving 11 bases between the germline ends. CDR1 is SGHVS, CDR2 FQNEAQ, per germline. This CDR3 is CASSLVTEGNTEAFF. The CDR3 DNA is TGTGCCAGCAGCTTAGTTACGGAGGGCAACACTGAAGCTTTCTTT.

The chain joins TRBV5-4 to TRBJ2-7; 12 nucleotides line up with TRBD2. The germline gives CDR1 SGHNT, CDR2 YYREEE (reference sequence). The CDR3 length is 13 residues. The junction had 1 base not matched to a gene; V was cut back by 4 bases and J by 5 bases. The CDR3 spells CASSLAGGHEQYF. CDR3 coding DNA: TGTGCCAGCAGCCTAGCGGGAGGGCACGAGCAGTACTTC.